These 6 T cell receptor beta chains were sequenced from one sample in a study of blood T cell repertoires in COVID-19. Sequencing was performed with immunoSEQ multiplex PCR; in TCRdb, only in-frame clones are kept and a portion is missing. The data show fewer than 300,000 clones, around 89% seen once. Sequencing was carried out using PBMCs or T cells enriched from blood (not recorded which). The source of these receptors is a man aged 35-49 years who had recovered from COVID-19.

The chain is built from TRBV28 and TRBJ2-7; 10 positions match TRBD1. Germline loops: CDR1 MDHEN, CDR2 SYDVKM. V dropped 6 bases and J dropped 6; count of bases not matched to a gene: 11. This CDR3 has 15 residues. For the CDR3, the DNA is TGTGCCAGCAGGACAACCGGGACAGGGGTTTCCGAGCAGTACTTC. Protein product: CASRTTGTGVSEQYF.

The rearrangement joins TRBV6-2 or TRBV6-3 to TRBJ2-1; 7 bases fit TRBD2. V shed 4 bases and J 7 bases; nucleotides not matched to a gene: 4. The CDR3 covers 13 residues. The germline V gene has CDR1 MNHEY and CDR2 SVGEGT. The CDR3 loop reads CASSSPSGNEQFF. The CDR3 DNA sequence: TGTGCCAGCAGTTCCCCTAGCGGAAATGAGCAGTTCTTC.

The chain couples TRBV7-3 to TRBJ2-2, with 7 bases aligning to TRBD1. From germline, CDR1 is SGHTA and CDR2 FQGTGA. The CDR3 extends over 16 amino acids. Trimming removed 5 bases from V and 5 bases from J; junction bases left unmatched: 11. CDR3 sequence (DNA): TGTGCCAGCAGCCTGCCGACAGGGTCGGTAACCGGGGAGCTGTTTTTT. It specifies CASSLPTGSVTGELFF. Full variable domain (remainder filled in from reference TRBV7-3 and TRBJ2-2): GAGVSQTPSNKVTEKGKYVELRCDPISGHTALYWYRQSLGQGPEFLIYFQGTGAADDSGLPNDRFFAVRPEGSVSTLKIQRTERGDSAVYLCASSLPTGSVTGELFFGEGSRLTVL.

The V call is TRBV19, the J call TRBJ1-2, with D perhaps TRBD1 (6 bases). The CDR3 sequence is 14 residues long. Trimming removed 5 bases from V and 4 bases from J, with 14 bases in between. Germline V gene lookup returns CDR1 LNHDA and CDR2 SQIVND (reference sequence). Here the CDR3 reads CASSPPDRSYGYTF. The CDR3 DNA is TGTGCCAGTAGTCCTCCCGACAGGAGCTATGGCTACACCTTC.

This CDR3 reads CAWSKAGGGEQYF. CDR3 nucleotides: TGTGCCTGGAGCAAGGCAGGGGGCGGGGAGCAGTACTTC. The rearrangement joins TRBV30 to TRBJ2-7; 8 bases are a match to TRBD1. The V gene end was trimmed by 3 bases and the J gene end by 7 bases; junction bases not matched to a gene: 8. The CDR3 is made up of 13 amino acids. The germline V gene encodes CDR1 GTSNPN and CDR2 SVGIG (reference sequence). The full variable domain, its missing parts supplied by reference TRBV30 and TRBJ2-7, is SQTIHQWPATLVQPVGSPLSLECTVEGTSNPNLYWYRQAAGRGLQLLFYSVGIGQISSEVPQNLSASRPQDRQFILSSKKLLLSDSGFYLCAWSKAGGGEQYFGPGTRLTVT.

The chain couples TRBV10-2 to TRBJ1-6, with D unclear. The V end was cut by 4 bases, the J end by 6 bases, with 13 bases between. CDR1 and CDR2 from the germline V gene are WSHSY and SAAADI. This CDR3 has 15 residues. The CDR3 region is CASSAIPTVNSPLHF. The DNA of the CDR3 is TGCGCCAGCAGTGCAATCCCCACAGTTAATTCACCCCTCCACTTT.